A few counts support the clone carrying this T cell receptor beta chain. Trimming left V 2 bases short and J 5 bases short, with 14 bases between. CDR1 is SGDLS and CDR2 is YYNGEE in the germline V gene. This CDR3 is 15 amino acids long. This sample is part of a study of chronic HIV infection and antiretroviral therapy. TCRdb re-called the 5' RACE reads through MiXCR, storing one row per CDR3 protein. Of roughly 50,000 distinct CDR3 sequences in the sample, approximately 19% were seen once. This sequence joins TRBV9 and TRBJ2-4; D assignment may be TRBD1 or TRBD2 (5 bases each). This sequence was found in an adult who had HIV and had not received antiretroviral therapy, or was an uninfected healthy control (not recorded which). Sequenced material: peripheral blood. CDR3 nucleotides: TGTGCCAGCAGCGTCGGGACCTCTACCGAAAACATTCAGTACTTC. Translation gives CASSVGTSTENIQYF.